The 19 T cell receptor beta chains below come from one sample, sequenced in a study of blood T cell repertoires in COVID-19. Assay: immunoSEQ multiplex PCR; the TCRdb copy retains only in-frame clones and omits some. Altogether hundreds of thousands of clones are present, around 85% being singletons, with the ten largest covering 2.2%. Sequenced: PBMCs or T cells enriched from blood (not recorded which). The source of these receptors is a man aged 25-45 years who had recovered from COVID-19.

CDR3 nucleotide sequence: TGCAGCGTTGATGACCCGGACAGGGGAGGGGATGAAGCTTTCTTT. This encodes CSVDDPDRGGDEAFF. The J gene is TRBJ1-1, the V gene TRBV29-1; 9 positions agree with TRBD1. V dropped 3 bases and J dropped 7; count of bases not matched to a gene: 12. Germline loops: CDR1 SQVTM, CDR2 ANQGSEA. The CDR3 is made up of 15 amino acids.

The CDR3 spells CASSGRPTSGGDTGELFF. For the CDR3, the DNA is TGTGCCAGCAGTGGCCGTCCTACTAGCGGGGGAGACACCGGGGAGCTGTTTTTT. The chain couples TRBV25-1 to TRBJ2-2, with 11 positions matching TRBD2. Germline loops: CDR1 MGHDK, CDR2 SYGVNS. The CDR3 extends over 18 amino acids. The V and J ends lost 4 bases and 3 bases, in that order; junction bases with no gene match: 10. Full variable domain (remainder filled in from reference TRBV25-1 and TRBJ2-2): EADIYQTPRYLVIGTGKKITLECSQTMGHDKMYWYQQDPGMELHLIHYSYGVNSTEKGDLSSESTVSRIRTEHFPLTLESARPSHTSQYLCASSGRPTSGGDTGELFFGEGSRLTVL.

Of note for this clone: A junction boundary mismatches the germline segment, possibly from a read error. The CDR3 loop reads CASSQARDRGWVNTEAFF. The CDR3 DNA follows: TGTGCCAGCAGTCAAGCCCGGGACAGGGGATGGGTGAACACTGAAGCTTTCTTT. The chain carries TRBV6-1 and TRBJ1-1, with 10 bases identical to TRBD1. The CDR3 runs to 18 residues. Per the germline V gene, CDR1 is MNHNS and CDR2 is SASEGT.

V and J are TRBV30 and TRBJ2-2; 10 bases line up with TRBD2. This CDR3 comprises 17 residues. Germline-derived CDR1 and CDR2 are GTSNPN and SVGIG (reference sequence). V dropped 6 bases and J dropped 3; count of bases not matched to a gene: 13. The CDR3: CACPGERGGWDTGELFF. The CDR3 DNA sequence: TGTGCCTGCCCCGGGGAGCGGGGGGGCTGGGACACCGGGGAGCTGTTTTTT.

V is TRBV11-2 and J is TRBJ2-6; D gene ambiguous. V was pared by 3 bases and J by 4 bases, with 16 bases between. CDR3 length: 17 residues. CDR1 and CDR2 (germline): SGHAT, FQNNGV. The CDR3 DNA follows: TGTGCCAGCAGCTTTTCTCGGGTTCTAACCGGGGCCAACGTCCTGACTTTC. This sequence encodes CASSFSRVLTGANVLTF.

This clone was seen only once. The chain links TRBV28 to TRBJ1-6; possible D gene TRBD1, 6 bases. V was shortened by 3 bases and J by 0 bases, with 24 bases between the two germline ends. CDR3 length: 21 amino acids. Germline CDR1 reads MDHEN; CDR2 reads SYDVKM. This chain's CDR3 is CASSFRGGRGRRGSYNSPLHF. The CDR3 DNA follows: TGTGCCAGCAGTTTCCGAGGGGGGCGGGGGCGCAGGGGCTCCTATAATTCACCCCTCCACTTT.

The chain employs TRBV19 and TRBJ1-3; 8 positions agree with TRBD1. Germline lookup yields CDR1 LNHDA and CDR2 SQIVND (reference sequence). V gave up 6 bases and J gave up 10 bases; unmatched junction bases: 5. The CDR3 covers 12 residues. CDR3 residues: CASSAGQGTIYF. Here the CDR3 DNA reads TGTGCCAGTAGCGCTGGACAGGGAACCATATATTTT.

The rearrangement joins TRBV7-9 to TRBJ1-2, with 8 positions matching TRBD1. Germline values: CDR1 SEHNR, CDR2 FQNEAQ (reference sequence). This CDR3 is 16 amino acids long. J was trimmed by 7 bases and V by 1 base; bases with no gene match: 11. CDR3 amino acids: CASSLGTGTGAGGYTF. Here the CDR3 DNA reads TGTGCCAGCAGCTTAGGGACCGGGACAGGAGCTGGTGGCTACACCTTC.

The CDR3 is CASSEPPDSYNEQFF. Here the CDR3 DNA reads TGTGCCAGCAGCGAGCCCCCGGACAGCTACAATGAGCAGTTCTTC. The gene calls are TRBV9 and TRBJ2-1, with D possibly matching TRBD1 (6 bases). This CDR3 has 15 amino acids. V lost 3 bases and J 3 bases, leaving 13 bases between the germline ends. Germline CDR1 SGDLS, CDR2 YYNGEE.

The chain's CDR3 is CASNGYRESPLHF. The CDR3 region has the DNA TGTGCCAGCAACGGATACAGGGAATCACCCCTCCACTTT. The rearrangement uses TRBV7-9 and TRBJ1-6; a possible D gene is TRBD1 (6 bases). The CDR3 runs 13 residues. The ends were cut back, 7 bases at V and 10 bases at J, with 14 bases in the middle. Germline lookup yields CDR1 SEHNR and CDR2 FQNEAQ (reference sequence).

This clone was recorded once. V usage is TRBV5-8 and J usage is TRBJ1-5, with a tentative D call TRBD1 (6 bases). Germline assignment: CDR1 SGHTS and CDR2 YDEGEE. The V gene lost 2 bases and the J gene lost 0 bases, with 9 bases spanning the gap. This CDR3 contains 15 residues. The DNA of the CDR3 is TGTGCCAGCAGCTTTCAGGGGTATAGCAATCAGCCCCAGCATTTT. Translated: CASSFQGYSNQPQHF.

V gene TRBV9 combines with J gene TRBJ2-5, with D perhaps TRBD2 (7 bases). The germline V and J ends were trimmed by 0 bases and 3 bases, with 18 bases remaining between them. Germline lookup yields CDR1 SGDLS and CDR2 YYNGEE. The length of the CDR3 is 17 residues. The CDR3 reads CASSVGSGGRAEETQYF. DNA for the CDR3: TGTGCCAGCAGCGTAGGGTCCGGGGGGCGGGCGGAAGAGACCCAGTACTTC.

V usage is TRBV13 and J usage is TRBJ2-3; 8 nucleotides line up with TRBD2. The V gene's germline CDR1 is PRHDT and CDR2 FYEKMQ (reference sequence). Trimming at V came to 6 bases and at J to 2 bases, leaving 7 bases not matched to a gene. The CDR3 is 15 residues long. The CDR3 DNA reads TGTGCCAGCAGGCCCGTGCGGGGGGCCACAGATACGCAGTATTTT. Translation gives CASRPVRGATDTQYF.

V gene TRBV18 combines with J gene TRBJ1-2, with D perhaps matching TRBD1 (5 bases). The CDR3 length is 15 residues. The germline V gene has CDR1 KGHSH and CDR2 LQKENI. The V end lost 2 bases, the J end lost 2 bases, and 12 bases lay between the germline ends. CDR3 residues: CASSPTGDGNYGYTF. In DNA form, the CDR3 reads TGTGCCAGCTCACCAACAGGTGACGGAAACTATGGCTACACCTTC.

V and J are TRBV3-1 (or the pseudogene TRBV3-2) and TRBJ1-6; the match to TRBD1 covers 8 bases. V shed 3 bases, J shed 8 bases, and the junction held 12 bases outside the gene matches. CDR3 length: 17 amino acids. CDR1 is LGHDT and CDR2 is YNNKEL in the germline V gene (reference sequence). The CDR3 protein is CASSHDGGQGLYSPLHF. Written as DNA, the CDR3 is TGTGCCAGCAGCCATGACGGCGGACAGGGCCTTTATTCACCCCTCCACTTT.

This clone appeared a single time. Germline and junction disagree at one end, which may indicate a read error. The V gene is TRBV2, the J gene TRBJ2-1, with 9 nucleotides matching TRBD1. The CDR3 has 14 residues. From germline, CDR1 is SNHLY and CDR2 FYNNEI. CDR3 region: CASSRGQGIGGHVF. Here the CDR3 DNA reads TGTGCCAGCAGTCGAGGACAGGGGATCGGGGGACATGTCTTC.

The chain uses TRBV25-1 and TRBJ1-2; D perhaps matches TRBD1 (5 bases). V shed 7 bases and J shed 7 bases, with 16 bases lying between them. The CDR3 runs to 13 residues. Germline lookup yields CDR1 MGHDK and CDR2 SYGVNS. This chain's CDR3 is CASNGQGGTGYTF. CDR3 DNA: TGTGCCAGCAATGGGCAGGGAGGAACTGGCTACACCTTC.

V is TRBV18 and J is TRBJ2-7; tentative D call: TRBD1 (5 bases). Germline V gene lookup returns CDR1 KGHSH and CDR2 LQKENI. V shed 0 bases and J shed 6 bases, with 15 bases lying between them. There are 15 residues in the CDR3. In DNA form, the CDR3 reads TGTGCCAGCTCACCACCTTCTGGGGCCCCCCCCGAGCAGTACTTC. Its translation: CASSPPSGAPPEQYF.

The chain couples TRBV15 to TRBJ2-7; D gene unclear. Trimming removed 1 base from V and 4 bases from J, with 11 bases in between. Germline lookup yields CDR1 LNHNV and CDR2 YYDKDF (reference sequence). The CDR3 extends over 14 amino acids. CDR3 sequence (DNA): TGTGCCACCAGCAGAGCAGGTGCTTATTACGAGCAGTACTTC. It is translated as CATSRAGAYYEQYF.